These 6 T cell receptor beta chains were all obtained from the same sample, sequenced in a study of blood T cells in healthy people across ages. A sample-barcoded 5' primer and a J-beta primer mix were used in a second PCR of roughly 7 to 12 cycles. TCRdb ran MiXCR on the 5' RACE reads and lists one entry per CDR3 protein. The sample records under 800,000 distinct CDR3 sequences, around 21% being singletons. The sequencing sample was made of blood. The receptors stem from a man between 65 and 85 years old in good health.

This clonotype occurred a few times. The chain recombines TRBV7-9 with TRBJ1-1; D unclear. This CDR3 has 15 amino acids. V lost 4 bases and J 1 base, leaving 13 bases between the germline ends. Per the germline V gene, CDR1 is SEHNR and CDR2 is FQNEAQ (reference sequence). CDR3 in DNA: TGTGCCAGCAGCTGCCGCCCAGAAGGGAACACTGAAGCTTTCTTT. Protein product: CASSCRPEGNTEAFF.

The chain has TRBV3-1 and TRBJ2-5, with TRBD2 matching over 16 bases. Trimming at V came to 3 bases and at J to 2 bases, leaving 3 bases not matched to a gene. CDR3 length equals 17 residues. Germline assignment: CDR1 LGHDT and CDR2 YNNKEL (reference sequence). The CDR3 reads CASSQSGLAGGQETQYF. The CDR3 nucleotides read TGTGCCAGCAGCCAGTCGGGACTAGCGGGAGGGCAAGAGACCCAGTACTTC.

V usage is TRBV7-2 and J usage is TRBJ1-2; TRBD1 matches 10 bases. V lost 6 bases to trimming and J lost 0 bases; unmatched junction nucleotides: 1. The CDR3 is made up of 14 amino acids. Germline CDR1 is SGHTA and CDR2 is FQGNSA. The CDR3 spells CASRTGGSNYGYTF. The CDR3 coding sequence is TGTGCCAGCAGGACAGGGGGCTCTAACTATGGCTACACCTTC.

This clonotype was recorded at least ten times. In nucleotides, the CDR3 is TGTGCCAGCAGCAGAGAACAGGGGTCCTACGAGCAGTACTTC. The encoded protein is CASSREQGSYEQYF. This rearrangement joins TRBV7-3 to TRBJ2-7, with 7 positions matching TRBD1. Germline CDR1 is SGHTA and CDR2 is FQGTGA. Losses at the gene ends were 5 bases for V and 1 base for J; bases not matched to a gene: 5. CDR3 length: 14 residues.

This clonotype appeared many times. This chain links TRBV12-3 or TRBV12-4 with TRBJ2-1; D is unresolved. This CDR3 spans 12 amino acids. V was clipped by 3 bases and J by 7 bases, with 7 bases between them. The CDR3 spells CASSFVSNEQFF. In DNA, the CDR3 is TGTGCCAGCAGTTTTGTCAGTAATGAGCAGTTCTTC.

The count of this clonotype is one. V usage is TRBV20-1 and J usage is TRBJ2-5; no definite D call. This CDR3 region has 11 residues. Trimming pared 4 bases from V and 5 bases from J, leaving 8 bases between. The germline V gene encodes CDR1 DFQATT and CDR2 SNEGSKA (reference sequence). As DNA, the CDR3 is TGCAGTGCTATTCAGGAGGAGACCCAGTACTTC. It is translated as CSAIQEETQYF.